This T cell receptor (beta chain) was profiled in a study of blood T cell repertoires in COVID-19. CDR1 is LGHNA, CDR2 YNFKEQ, per germline. Trimming cost V 4 bases and J 3 bases, with 19 bases left between them. The CDR3 consists of 17 residues. The data were produced by immunoSEQ multiplex PCR, yet TCRdb's version contains in-frame clones alone and is incomplete. The table has around 170,000 clones, around 80% seen once. The material sequenced was PBMCs or T cells enriched from blood (not recorded which). J is TRBJ1-3 and V is TRBV4-2, with TRBD1 as a possible D gene (6 bases). The TCR comes from a woman aged 45-65 years who had recovered from COVID-19. For the CDR3, the DNA is TGTGCCAGCAGCCTTGGAGGTGGGGGCGCGGGTGGAAACACCATATATTTT. As protein: CASSLGGGGAGGNTIYF.